This T cell receptor (beta chain) is drawn from a study of T cell responses to AZD1222 COVID-19 vaccine. Whole-study results and caveats: Variant regions that are unmutated are reportedly the target of nearly half of spike-specific TCRs. Spike was spanned by vaccine-associated CD4 TCRs, with dominance at 160-218 and 743-854. The sample set comprised mostly white British donors with more females, and clonal diversity was possibly underestimated.

Comments on this clone: Antigen specificity is unknown.

Repertoires were generated with immunoSEQ multiplex PCR, while TCRdb's copy carries only in-frame clones and drops some. The repertoire holds 140,000 to 150,000 clones, with 92% as singletons. Pooling was applied to second doses at about 4 or about 12 weeks. Germline CDR1 reads MDHEN; CDR2 reads SYDVKM. V lost 2 bases to trimming and J lost 0 bases, with 11 bases between them. The CDR3 has 16 residues. The TCR originated in an adult who received the AZD1222 COVID-19 vaccine. Sequences were derived from peripheral blood, sampled 28 days after the second AZD1222 dose. The genes are TRBV28 and TRBJ1-5; D is unresolved. CDR3 amino acids: CASSLAGIYSNQPQHF. CDR3 bases: TGTGCCAGCAGTTTAGCAGGTATCTATAGCAATCAGCCCCAGCATTTT.